The sequence of this TCR beta chain was determined in a study of cytomegalovirus exposure and HLA in healthy donors. PCR employed 60 Vbeta and 13 Jbeta primers. Only in-frame clones appear in the TCRdb table, and some are missing; sequencing was by immunoSEQ multiplex PCR. The table records over 100,000 clones, roughly 74% of them present only once. Sample: PBMCs. This TCR derives from a woman between 25 and 40 years old in good health and CMV-seronegative.

CDR3 coding DNA: TGTGCCAGCAGCCAACCGGGACACCGTATCCAAGAGACCCAGTACTTC. Protein sequence: CASSQPGHRIQETQYF. The chain links TRBV4-2 to TRBJ2-5; D perhaps matches TRBD1 (6 bases). V lost 2 bases, J lost 1 base, and 14 bases lay in between. There are 16 residues in the CDR3. Per the germline V gene, CDR1 is LGHNA and CDR2 is YNFKEQ.